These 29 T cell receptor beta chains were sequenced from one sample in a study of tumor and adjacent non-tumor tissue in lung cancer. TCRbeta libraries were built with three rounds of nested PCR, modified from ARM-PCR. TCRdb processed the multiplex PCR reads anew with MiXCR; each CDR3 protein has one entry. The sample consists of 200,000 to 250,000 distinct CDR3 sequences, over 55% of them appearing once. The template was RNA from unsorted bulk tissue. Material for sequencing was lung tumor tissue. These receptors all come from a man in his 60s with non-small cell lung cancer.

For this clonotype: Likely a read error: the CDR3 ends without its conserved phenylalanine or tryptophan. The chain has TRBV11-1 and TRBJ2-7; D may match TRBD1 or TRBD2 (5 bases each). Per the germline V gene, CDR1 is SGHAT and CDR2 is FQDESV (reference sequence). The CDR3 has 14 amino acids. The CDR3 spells CASSRGRTSHEQYL. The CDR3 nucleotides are TGTGCCAGCAGCCGGGGACGGACCTCCCACGAGCAGTACCTC.

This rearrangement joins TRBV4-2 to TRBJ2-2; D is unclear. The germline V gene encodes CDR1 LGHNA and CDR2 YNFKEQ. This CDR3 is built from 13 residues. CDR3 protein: CISSQEESGELFF. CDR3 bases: TGTATCAGCAGCCAAGAAGAATCCGGGGAGCTGTTTTTT.

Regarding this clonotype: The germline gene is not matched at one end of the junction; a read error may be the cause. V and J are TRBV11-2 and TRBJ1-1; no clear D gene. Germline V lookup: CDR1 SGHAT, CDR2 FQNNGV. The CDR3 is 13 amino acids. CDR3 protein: CASSLHPGCETFF. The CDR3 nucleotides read TGTGCCAGCAGCTTACATCCCGGCTGTGAAACTTTCTTT.

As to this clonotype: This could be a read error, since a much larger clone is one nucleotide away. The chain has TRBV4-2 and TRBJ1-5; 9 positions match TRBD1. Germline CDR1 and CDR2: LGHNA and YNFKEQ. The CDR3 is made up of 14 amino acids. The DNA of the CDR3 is TGTGCCAGCGGCCAGGGACAGGGAGATCAGCCCCAGCATTTT. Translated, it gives CASGQGQGDQPQHF.

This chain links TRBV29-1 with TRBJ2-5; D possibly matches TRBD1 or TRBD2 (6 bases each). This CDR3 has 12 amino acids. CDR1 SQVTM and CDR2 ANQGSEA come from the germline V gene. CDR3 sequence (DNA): TGCAGGGTGGCGGGACAAGGAGAGACCCAGTACTTC. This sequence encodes CRVAGQGETQYF.

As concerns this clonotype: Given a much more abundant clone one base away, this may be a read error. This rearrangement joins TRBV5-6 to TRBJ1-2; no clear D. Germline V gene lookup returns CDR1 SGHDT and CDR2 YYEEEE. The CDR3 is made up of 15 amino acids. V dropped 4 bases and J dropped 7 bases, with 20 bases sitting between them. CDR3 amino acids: CASSMYGPLRSGYTF. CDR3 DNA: TGTGCCAGCAGCATGTACGGTCCGCTACGGTCTGGCTACACCTTC.

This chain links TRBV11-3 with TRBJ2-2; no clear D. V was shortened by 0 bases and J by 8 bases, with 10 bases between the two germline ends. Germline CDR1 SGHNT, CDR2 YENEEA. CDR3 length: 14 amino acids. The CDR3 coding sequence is TGTGCCAGCAGCTTAGATACGTCCATGGGGGAGCTGTTTTTT. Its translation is CASSLDTSMGELFF. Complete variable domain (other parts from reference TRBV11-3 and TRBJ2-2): EAGVVQSPRYKIIEKKQPVAFWCNPISGHNTLYWYLQNLGQGPELLIRYENEEAVDDSQLPKDRFSAERLKGVDSTLKIQPAELGDSAVYLCASSLDTSMGELFFGEGSRLTVL.

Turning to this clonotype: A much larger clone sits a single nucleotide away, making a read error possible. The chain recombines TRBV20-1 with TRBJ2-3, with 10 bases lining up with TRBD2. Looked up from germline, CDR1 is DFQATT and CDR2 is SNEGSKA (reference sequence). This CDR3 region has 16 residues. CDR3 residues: CSARGRLAGSTHTQYF. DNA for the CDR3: TGCAGTGCTAGAGGTCGACTAGCGGGTAGCACACATACGCAGTATTTT.

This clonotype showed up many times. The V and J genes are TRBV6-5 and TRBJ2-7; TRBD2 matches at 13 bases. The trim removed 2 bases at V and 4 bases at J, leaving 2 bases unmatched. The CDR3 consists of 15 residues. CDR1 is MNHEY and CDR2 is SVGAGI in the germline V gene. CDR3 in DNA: TGTGCCAGCAGTTACAAACTAGCGGGAGGGTACGAGCAGTACTTC. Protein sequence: CASSYKLAGGYEQYF.

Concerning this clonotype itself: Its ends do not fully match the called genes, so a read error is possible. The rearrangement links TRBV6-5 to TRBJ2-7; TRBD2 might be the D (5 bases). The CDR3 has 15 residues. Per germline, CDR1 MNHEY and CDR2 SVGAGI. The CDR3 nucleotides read TGTACCAGCGGCAATGTGGGAGTCACTTGCTACGAGCAGTACTTC. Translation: CTSGNVGVTCYEQYF.

DNA for the CDR3: TGCACTACTAGAGTGATCGGGGGGGGCACTGAAGCTTTCTTT. Translation: CTTRVIGGGTEAFF. The V and J genes are TRBV20-1 and TRBJ1-1, with D perhaps TRBD1 (5 bases). The CDR3 is made up of 14 amino acids. Germline V gene lookup returns CDR1 DFQATT and CDR2 SNEGSKA (reference sequence).

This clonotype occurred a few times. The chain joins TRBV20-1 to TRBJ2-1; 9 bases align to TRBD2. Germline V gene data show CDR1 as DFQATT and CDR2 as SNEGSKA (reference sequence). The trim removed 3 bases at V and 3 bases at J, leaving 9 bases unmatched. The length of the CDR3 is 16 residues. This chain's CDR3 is CSARGIGREGYNEQFF. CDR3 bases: TGCAGTGCTAGGGGGATTGGGCGGGAGGGCTACAATGAGCAGTTCTTC.

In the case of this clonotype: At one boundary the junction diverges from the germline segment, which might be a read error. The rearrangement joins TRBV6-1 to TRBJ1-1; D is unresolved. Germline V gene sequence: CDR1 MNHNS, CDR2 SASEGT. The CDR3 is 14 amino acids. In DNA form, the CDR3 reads TGTGCTAGCAGTTATGGTTTTTCGAACATTGAAGCTTTCTTT. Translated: CASSYGFSNIEAFF.

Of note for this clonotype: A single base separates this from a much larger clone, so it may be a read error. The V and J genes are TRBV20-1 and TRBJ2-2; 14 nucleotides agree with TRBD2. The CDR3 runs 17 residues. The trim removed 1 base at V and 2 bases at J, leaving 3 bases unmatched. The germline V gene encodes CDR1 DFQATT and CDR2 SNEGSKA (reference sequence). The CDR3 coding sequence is TGCAGTGCTAGAGGGACTAGCGGGGGGCCTAACACCGGGGAGCTGTTTTTT. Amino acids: CSARGTSGGPNTGELFF.

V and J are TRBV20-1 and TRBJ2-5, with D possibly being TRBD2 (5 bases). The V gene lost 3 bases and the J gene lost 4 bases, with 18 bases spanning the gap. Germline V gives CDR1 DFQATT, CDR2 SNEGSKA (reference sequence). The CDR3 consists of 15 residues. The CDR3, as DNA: TGCAGTGCTAGGGGCCAGGTGGACTCTGGAGAGACCCAGTACTTC. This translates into CSARGQVDSGETQYF.

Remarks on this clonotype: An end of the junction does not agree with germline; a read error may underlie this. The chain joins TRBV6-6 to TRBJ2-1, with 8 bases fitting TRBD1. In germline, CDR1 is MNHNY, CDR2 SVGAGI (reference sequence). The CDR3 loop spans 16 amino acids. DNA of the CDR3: TGTGCCATCAGTTACATGGGGACAGGCCGGGACAATGAGCAGTTCTTC. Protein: CAISYMGTGRDNEQFF.

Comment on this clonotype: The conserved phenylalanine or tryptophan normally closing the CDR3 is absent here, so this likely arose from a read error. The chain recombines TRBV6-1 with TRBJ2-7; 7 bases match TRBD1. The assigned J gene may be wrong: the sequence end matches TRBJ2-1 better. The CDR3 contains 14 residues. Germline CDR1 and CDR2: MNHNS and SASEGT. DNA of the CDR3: TGTGCCAGCGAGAAGGGGGACAGCTCCTACGAGCAGTTCATC. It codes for CASEKGDSSYEQFI.

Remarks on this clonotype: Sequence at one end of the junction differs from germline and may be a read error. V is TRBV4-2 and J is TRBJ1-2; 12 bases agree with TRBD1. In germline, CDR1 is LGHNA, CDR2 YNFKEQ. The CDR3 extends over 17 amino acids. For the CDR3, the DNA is TGTGACAGCAGCCAAGGGACAGGGGGCGCCTTTATACAGTGCTACACCTTT. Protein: CDSSQGTGGAFIQCYTF.

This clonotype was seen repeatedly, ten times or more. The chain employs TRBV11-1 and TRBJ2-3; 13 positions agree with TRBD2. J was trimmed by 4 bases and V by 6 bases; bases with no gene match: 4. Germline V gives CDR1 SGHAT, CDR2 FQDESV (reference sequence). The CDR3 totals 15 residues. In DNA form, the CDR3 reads TGTGCCAGCAGTCCGGGACTAGCGGGATCAGATACGCAGTATTTT. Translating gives CASSPGLAGSDTQYF.

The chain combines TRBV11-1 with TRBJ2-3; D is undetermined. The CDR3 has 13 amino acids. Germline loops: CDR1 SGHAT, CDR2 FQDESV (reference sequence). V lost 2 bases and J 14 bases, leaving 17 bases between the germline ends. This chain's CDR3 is CASSLSRVDTWYF. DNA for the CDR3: TGTGCCAGCAGCTTATCAAGGGTAGATACGTGGTATTTT.

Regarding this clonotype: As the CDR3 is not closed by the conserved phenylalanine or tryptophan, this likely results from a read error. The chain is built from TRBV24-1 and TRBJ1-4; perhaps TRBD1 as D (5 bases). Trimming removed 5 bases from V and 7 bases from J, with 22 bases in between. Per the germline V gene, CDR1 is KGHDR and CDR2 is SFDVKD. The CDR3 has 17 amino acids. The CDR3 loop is CATSAGNQGRLSEKLFL. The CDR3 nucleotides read TGTGCCACCAGTGCCGGGAATCAGGGAAGGCTGAGTGAAAAACTGTTTTTA.

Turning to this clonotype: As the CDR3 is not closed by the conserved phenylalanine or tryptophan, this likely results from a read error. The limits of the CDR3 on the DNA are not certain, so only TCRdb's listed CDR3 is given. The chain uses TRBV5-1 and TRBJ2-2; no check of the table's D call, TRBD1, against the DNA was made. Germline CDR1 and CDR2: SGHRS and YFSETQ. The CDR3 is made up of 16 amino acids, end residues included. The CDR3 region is CASSLQDITNTGELLL.

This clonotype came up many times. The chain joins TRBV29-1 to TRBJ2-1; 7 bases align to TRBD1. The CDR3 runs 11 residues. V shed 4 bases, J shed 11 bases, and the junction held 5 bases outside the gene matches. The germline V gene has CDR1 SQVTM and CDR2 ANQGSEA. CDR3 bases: TGCAGCGTTGCACCGGGACAGCAGCAGTTCTTC. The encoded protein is CSVAPGQQQFF.

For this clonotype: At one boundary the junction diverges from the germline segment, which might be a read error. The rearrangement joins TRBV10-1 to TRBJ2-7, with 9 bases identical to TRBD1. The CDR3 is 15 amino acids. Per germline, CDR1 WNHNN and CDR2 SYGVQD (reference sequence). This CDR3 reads CTSSETGTGFREQYF. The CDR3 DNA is TGCACCAGCAGCGAAACCGGGACAGGGTTTCGCGAGCAGTACTTC.

This CDR3 is CASSQAVWTGELFF. CDR3 DNA sequence: TGTGCCAGCAGCCAAGCCGTATGGACAGGGGAGCTGTTTTTT. The chain recombines TRBV4-2 with TRBJ2-2, with a possible D match to TRBD1 (5 bases). CDR1 is LGHNA and CDR2 is YNFKEQ in the germline V gene. This CDR3 region has 14 residues. Deletions cut 1 base from V and 8 bases from J, with 11 bases between.

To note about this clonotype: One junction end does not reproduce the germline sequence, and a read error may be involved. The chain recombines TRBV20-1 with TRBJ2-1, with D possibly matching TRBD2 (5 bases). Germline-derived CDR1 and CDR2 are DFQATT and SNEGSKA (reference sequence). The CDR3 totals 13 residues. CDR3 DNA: TGCAGTCCTAGAGAGCGGCCAATGGGGGAGCAGTTCTTC. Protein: CSPRERPMGEQFF.

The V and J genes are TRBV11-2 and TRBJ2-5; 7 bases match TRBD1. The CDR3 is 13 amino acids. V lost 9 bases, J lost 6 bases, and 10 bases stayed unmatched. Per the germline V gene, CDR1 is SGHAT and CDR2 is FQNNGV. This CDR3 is CASSTTGEKTQYF. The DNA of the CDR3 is TGTGCCAGTAGCACTACAGGGGAAAAGACCCAGTACTTC.

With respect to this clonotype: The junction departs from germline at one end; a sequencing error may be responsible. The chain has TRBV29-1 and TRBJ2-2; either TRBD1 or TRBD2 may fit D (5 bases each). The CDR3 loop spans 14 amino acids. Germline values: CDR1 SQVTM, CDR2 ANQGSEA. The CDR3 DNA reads TGCAGCGTTGATGACCAGGGAAACACCGGGGAGTTGTTTTTT. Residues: CSVDDQGNTGELFF.

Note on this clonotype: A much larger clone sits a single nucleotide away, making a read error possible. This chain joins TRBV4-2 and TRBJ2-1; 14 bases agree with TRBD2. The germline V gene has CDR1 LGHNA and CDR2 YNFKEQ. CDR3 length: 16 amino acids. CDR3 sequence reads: CASSPTSGRADNEQLF. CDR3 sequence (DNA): TGTGCCAGCAGCCCGACTAGCGGGAGGGCCGACAATGAGCAGCTCTTC.